This T cell receptor (beta chain) was identified in a study of cytomegalovirus exposure and HLA in healthy donors. Whole-study context: Early released data had around 89 million unique TCRs, all coming from HLA-typed donors.

PCR involved 60 Vbeta and 13 Jbeta primers. Method: immunoSEQ multiplex PCR; TCRdb's copy keeps in-frame clones and lacks some. The sample comprises some 110,000 clones, approximately 9.4% of which are singletons, and 2.5% to 3.5% rests with the top ten. This clone appeared a few times. Antigen: not known. Per germline, CDR1 SGHNT and CDR2 YYREEE (reference sequence). The CDR3 totals 14 residues. Trimming took off 4 bases at V and 2 bases at J, with 12 bases between the two ends. Study-level results: The investigators catalogued 164 TCR beta chains as cytomegalovirus-associated.

The gene calls are TRBV5-4 and TRBJ2-5; weak D call: TRBD2 (5 bases). The clonotype comes from a man under 40 in good health and CMV-seronegative. Source material: PBMCs. This CDR3 reads CASSPRTGQETQYF. The CDR3 bases are TGTGCCAGCAGCCCAAGGACGGGACAAGAGACCCAGTACTTC.